The rows below give T cell receptor beta chains drawn from one sample of a study of blood T cell repertoires in COVID-19. Profiled with immunoSEQ multiplex PCR; TCRdb holds only in-frame clones, not every one. The sample includes under 200,000 clones, about 86% of them seen just once. Input material: peripheral blood. The source is a man in his fifties or sixties with acute or convalescent COVID-19. The CDR3 runs from the conserved cysteine through the conserved F or W. The D gene is left open where the match is weak. Some rows mark clone size as missing; the rest say once, few, many or name a class of expanded clone.

v_gene	d_gene	j_gene	len	abundance	CDR3nt	CDR3aa
TRBV5-1	.	TRBJ2-2	16	.	TGCGCCAGCAGCTTAGGATTGGGGGCGGTGGCCGGGGAGCTGTTTTTT	CASSLGLGAVAGELFF
TRBV3-1/TRBV3-2	.	TRBJ2-1	12	once	TGTGCCAGCAGCCGGGGCATTACTGAGCAGTTCTTC	CASSRGITEQFF
TRBV9	.	TRBJ2-1	14	.	TGTGCCAGCAGCGTAGATTTTAGTATCAATGAGCAGTTCTTC	CASSVDFSINEQFF
TRBV5-1	.	TRBJ2-3	15	.	TGCGCCAGCAGCTTGGGGTCCACTAGCACAGATACGCAGTATTTT	CASSLGSTSTDTQYF
TRBV5-4	.	TRBJ1-3	16	.	TGTGCCAGCAGCGACATGGGTAATCTCTTTGGAAACACCATATATTTT	CASSDMGNLFGNTIYF
TRBV5-1	.	TRBJ1-3	15	.	TGCGCCAGCAGCCCGGGACTGGGCCAAGGAAACACCATATATTTT	CASSPGLGQGNTIYF
TRBV18	.	TRBJ2-7	13	.	TGTGCCAGCTCACCCCCGGCGGGCTACGAGCAGTACTTC	CASSPPAGYEQYF
TRBV7-2	TRBD2	TRBJ2-7	15	once	TGTGCCAGCAGCACTAGCGGGAAGGGAATCTACGAGCAGTACTTC	CASSTSGKGIYEQYF
TRBV3-1/TRBV3-2	TRBD2	TRBJ2-2	16	.	TGTGCCAGCAGCACCCGGACTAGCGGGGACACCGGGGAGCTGTTTTTT	CASSTRTSGDTGELFF
TRBV15	TRBD1	TRBJ1-2	17	.	TGTGCCACCAGCAGATTAGGACAGGGAGGATTATGGGATGGCTACACCTTC	CATSRLGQGGLWDGYTF
TRBV4-1	.	TRBJ1-2	15	.	TGCGCCAGCAGCCAAGATTGGGAGCAGGCGATTTACTACACCTTC	CASSQDWEQAIYYTF
TRBV5-1	.	TRBJ1-1	14	.	TGCGCCAGCAGCACATTACAGGGGAACACTGAAGCTTTCTTT	CASSTLQGNTEAFF
TRBV9	.	TRBJ2-3	14	once	TGTGCCAGCAGCGTTTCCCTTAGACTGGATACGCAGTATTTT	CASSVSLRLDTQYF
TRBV5-5	.	TRBJ2-7	14	.	TGTGCCAGCAGCTTTTTACAGAGCTCCTACGAGCAGTACTTC	CASSFLQSSYEQYF
TRBV9	.	TRBJ2-1	15	once	TGTGCCAGCAGCGTAGCGAGTATCACCTACAATGAGCAGTTCTTC	CASSVASITYNEQFF
TRBV5-1	.	TRBJ1-3	14	few	TGCGCCAGCAGCTTCGGGGTCTCTGGAAACACCATATATTTT	CASSFGVSGNTIYF
TRBV10-1	.	TRBJ1-3	15	.	TGCGCCAGCAGTGAGTCGACGGGCCGGCGGGACACCATATATTTT	CASSESTGRRDTIYF
TRBV4-1	.	TRBJ2-6	18	few	TGCGCCAGCAGCCAGGGTTGGGCAGCTTCCTCTGGGGCCAACGTCCTGACTTTC	CASSQGWAASSGANVLTF
TRBV6-5	TRBD1	TRBJ2-1	13	.	TGTGCCAGCATGCAGGGGGCTGGAAATGAGCAGTTCTTC	CASMQGAGNEQFF
TRBV11-2	TRBD1	TRBJ2-2	18	.	TGTGCCAGCAGCTTAGATTACTCCGGGACAGGGGTCACCGGGGAGCTGTTTTTT	CASSLDYSGTGVTGELFF
TRBV28	TRBD1	TRBJ1-4	16	.	TGTGCCAGCAGACACCGACAGGGAAGGCCTAATGAAAAACTGTTTTTT	CASRHRQGRPNEKLFF
TRBV15	TRBD1	TRBJ1-2	13	.	TGTGCCACCTACTCACAGGGGGTCTATGGCTACACCTTC	CATYSQGVYGYTF
TRBV28	.	TRBJ2-7	16	.	TGTGCCAGCAGTTTATTTGGGGCAGGGTTTTCCTACGAGCAGTACTTC	CASSLFGAGFSYEQYF
TRBV29-1	.	TRBJ2-7	12	.	TGCAGCGCCAAAAGGACAGCCTACGAGCAGTACTTC	CSAKRTAYEQYF
TRBV4-2	.	TRBJ2-7	13	few	TGTGCCAGCAGCCAACGTCCGGGAGACGAGCAGTACTTC	CASSQRPGDEQYF
TRBV5-1	TRBD1	TRBJ1-4	14	.	TGCGCCAGCAGCTTGTCAGGGGGCTATGAAAAACTGTTTTTT	CASSLSGGYEKLFF
TRBV11-2	TRBD2	TRBJ2-2	14	.	TGTGCCAGCAGAGCGGGACTATCCACCGGGGAGCTGTTTTTT	CASRAGLSTGELFF
TRBV20-1	.	TRBJ1-6	11	.	TGCAGTGCTGGGCCGATCGAGACCCTCCACTTT	CSAGPIETLHF
TRBV5-6	.	TRBJ1-2	12	.	TGTGCCAGCACAGGGGCAGACTATGGCTACACCTTC	CASTGADYGYTF
TRBV10-1	TRBD2	TRBJ2-1	16	.	TGCGCCAGCAGTGTAGATACTAGCGGGATGCTGGATGAGCAGTTCTTC	CASSVDTSGMLDEQFF
TRBV19	.	TRBJ2-7	14	.	TGTGCCAGTAGTATAAACAGTCACCGCCACGAGCAGTACTTC	CASSINSHRHEQYF
TRBV27	TRBD1	TRBJ1-2	14	.	TGTGCCATCGCGCAGGGGGCAGGGGCCTATGGCTACACCTTC	CAIAQGAGAYGYTF
TRBV19	.	TRBJ1-5	15	.	TGTGCCAGTAGTCGGTCAGGCCAGGGAAATCAGCCCCAGCATTTT	CASSRSGQGNQPQHF
TRBV7-3	.	TRBJ1-1	13	.	TGTGCCAGCAGCTTAACGGGAGGGGTGCGGGCTTTCTTT	CASSLTGGVRAFF
TRBV15	.	TRBJ2-6	13	.	TGTGCCACGAAGACTTGGGGGGCCAACGTCCTGACTTTC	CATKTWGANVLTF
TRBV24-1	TRBD1	TRBJ1-5	15	.	TGTGCCACGCAGCAGACAGGGGCGGGCGGTCAGCCCCAGCATTTT	CATQQTGAGGQPQHF
TRBV15	.	TRBJ2-7	15	.	TGTGCCACCAGCAGATCCCCGGGTCCCTTCTACGAGCAGTACTTC	CATSRSPGPFYEQYF
TRBV2	.	TRBJ2-1	12	.	TGTGCCAGCAGTGACCGGAGCGATGAGCAGTTCTTC	CASSDRSDEQFF
TRBV27	TRBD1	TRBJ2-7	15	.	TGTGCCAGCAGTTTATTACCGGGACAGCCCTACGAGCAGTACTTC	CASSLLPGQPYEQYF
TRBV7-9	.	TRBJ2-5	15	once	TGTGCCAGCAGCTTAGACCCTGGCAGGGCAGAGACCCAGTACTTC	CASSLDPGRAETQYF
TRBV9	TRBD1	TRBJ1-3	15	once	TGTGCCAGCAGCGTAGATACAGGGGCCGGAAACACCATATATTTT	CASSVDTGAGNTIYF
TRBV7-2	.	TRBJ1-1	14	.	TGTGCCAGCAGCCTCAGGGTTGCGAACACTGAAGCTTTCTTT	CASSLRVANTEAFF
TRBV18	TRBD1	TRBJ1-2	14	.	TGTGCCAGCTCACCCCGACAGGGTAGTTATGGCTACACCTTC	CASSPRQGSYGYTF
TRBV25-1	.	TRBJ2-3	12	.	TGTGCCAGCAGTGGTCGAGGAGATACGCAGTATTTT	CASSGRGDTQYF
TRBV28	TRBD2	TRBJ2-1	16	once	TGTGCCAGCAGGGGACTAGCGGCGAGCTCCTACAATGAGCAGTTCTTC	CASRGLAASSYNEQFF
TRBV2	TRBD1	TRBJ1-2	12	.	TGTGCCAGCAGCGACAGGGCGGGTGGCTACACCTTC	CASSDRAGGYTF
TRBV6-2/TRBV6-3	.	TRBJ2-1	15	.	TGTGCCAGCAGTTACTCCCATAACTACCGCAATGAGCAGTTCTTC	CASSYSHNYRNEQFF
TRBV19	TRBD1	TRBJ1-4	16	.	TGTGCCAGTAGTAATAGGCCCGGGACAGGCTACGAAAAACTGTTTTTT	CASSNRPGTGYEKLFF
TRBV24-1	TRBD2	TRBJ2-1	16	.	TGTGCCACCAGTGATCCCGCCAGCGGGAGGTACGATGAGCAGTTCTTC	CATSDPASGRYDEQFF
TRBV5-1	.	TRBJ1-1	16	.	TGCGCCAGCAGCCACCAAGGGGGAACGATGAACACTGAAGCTTTCTTT	CASSHQGGTMNTEAFF
TRBV2	TRBD1	TRBJ2-3	14	.	TGTGCCAGCAGCCGGGACAGGGGTACAGATACGCAGTATTTT	CASSRDRGTDTQYF
TRBV2	TRBD2	TRBJ2-1	18	.	TGTGCCAGCAGTTCCCGCGCGATATATACTAGCGGGAACAATGAGCAGTTCTTC	CASSSRAIYTSGNNEQFF
TRBV14	TRBD2	TRBJ2-2	16	.	TGTGCCAGCAGCTTCCGAATCGGGACTAATGCCGGGGAGCTGTTTTTT	CASSFRIGTNAGELFF
TRBV7-3	TRBD1	TRBJ2-1	13	.	TGTGCCAGCAGCTCGGGACAGAATGGAGGGCAGTTCTTC	CASSSGQNGGQFF
TRBV7-9	TRBD2	TRBJ2-1	15	.	TGTGCCAGCAGCTCGCTAGCGGGATTCTACAATGAGCAGTTCTTC	CASSSLAGFYNEQFF
TRBV7-2	.	TRBJ1-6	17	.	TGTGCCAGCAGCGCGATATACGGAGACAGAAATAATTCACCCCTCCACTTT	CASSAIYGDRNNSPLHF
TRBV11-2	.	TRBJ2-2	15	.	TGTGCCAGCAGCAAATGGGATGGCGGGCCCGGGGAGCTGTTTTTT	CASSKWDGGPGELFF